The rows below give T cell receptor beta chains drawn from one sample of a study of regulatory T cells in long-lasting Graves disease. TCRdb analysed the multiplex PCR reads with MiXCR anew, one entry per CDR3 protein. The sample yields about 660,000 distinct CDR3 sequences, about 32% seen once. Sequences were derived from peripheral blood mononuclear cells (PBMCs), sampled when the disease was refractory, from a patient treated with antithyroid drugs. These receptors all come from a female donor with Graves disease. CDR3s include the opening cysteine and the closing phenylalanine or tryptophan. The order of the fields is V gene, clone size, J gene, CDR3 protein. A clone size is listed for some rows: how often the clone was seen (once, few, many), or a class if it is expanded.

V: TRBV27
size: few
J: TRBJ2-1
CDR3: CASRPRTGFNEQFF

V: TRBV12-3/TRBV12-4
size: few
J: TRBJ1-1
CDR3: CASSSRGGPNTEAFF

V: TRBV6-5
size: many
J: TRBJ2-5
CDR3: CASSYSTTGGQETQYF

V: TRBV29-1
size: many
J: TRBJ2-5
CDR3: CSVEFRGRDQETQYF

V: TRBV28
size: many
J: TRBJ1-1
CDR3: CVSRDRFGEAFF

V: TRBV12-3/TRBV12-4
size: -
J: TRBJ2-1
CDR3: CASSLFPGLGGNEQFF

V: TRBV4-1
size: few
J: TRBJ2-5
CDR3: CASSLSGRRETQYF

V: TRBV3-1
size: many
J: TRBJ1-1
CDR3: CASSQDRGTAFF

V: TRBV27
size: few
J: TRBJ2-7
CDR3: CASRSPGGNRSYEQYF

V: TRBV20-1
size: -
J: TRBJ1-2
CDR3: CSALIEGDGYTF

V: TRBV6-1
size: -
J: TRBJ1-4
CDR3: CASRTGTGGSTNEKLFF

V: TRBV6-1
size: few
J: TRBJ1-1
CDR3: CASWFGDTEAFF

V: TRBV5-6
size: many
J: TRBJ1-2
CDR3: CASSLGGRAYGYTF

V: TRBV20-1
size: -
J: TRBJ1-5
CDR3: CSASQGIGQPQHF

V: TRBV2
size: many
J: TRBJ2-7
CDR3: CASSEVYEQYF

V: TRBV11-1
size: -
J: -
CDR3: CASSQRTSGNNEQFF

V: TRBV28
size: few
J: TRBJ2-7
CDR3: CASSTAGTGGEQYF

V: TRBV18
size: few
J: TRBJ1-1
CDR3: CASSPSGTNTEAFF

V: TRBV6-2/TRBV6-3
size: -
J: TRBJ1-1
CDR3: CASSYGRAMNTEAFF

V: TRBV30
size: -
J: TRBJ2-7
CDR3: CAWELGSYEQYF

V: TRBV29-1
size: -
J: TRBJ1-2
CDR3: CSVKTENYGYTF

V: TRBV24-1
size: few
J: TRBJ2-2
CDR3: CATSDSGRPNTGELFF

V: TRBV29-1
size: many
J: TRBJ1-1
CDR3: CSALMGLGSTNTEAFF

V: TRBV12-3/TRBV12-4
size: few
J: TRBJ2-2
CDR3: CASSPIGRGSFTGELFF

V: TRBV20-1
size: -
J: TRBJ1-5
CDR3: CSAETDNQPQHF

V: TRBV2
size: few
J: TRBJ1-1
CDR3: CASSEQGSEAFF

V: TRBV15
size: many
J: TRBJ2-2
CDR3: CATTPDRVVTGELFF

V: TRBV6-2/TRBV6-3
size: -
J: TRBJ1-3
CDR3: CASSLGRLSGNTIYF

V: TRBV28
size: many
J: TRBJ2-6
CDR3: CASSPWGVGGANVLTF

V: TRBV20-1
size: few
J: TRBJ1-4
CDR3: CSALGQGREKLFF

V: TRBV20-1
size: few
J: TRBJ1-1
CDR3: CSARDKFGTQGIEAFF

V: TRBV27
size: -
J: TRBJ1-1
CDR3: CASSPPTGGRNTEAFF

V: TRBV10-3
size: -
J: TRBJ1-1
CDR3: CAIIAPGETEAFF

V: TRBV5-1
size: many
J: TRBJ1-6
CDR3: CASSLPGTGDSPLHF

V: TRBV12-3/TRBV12-4
size: once
J: TRBJ1-2
CDR3: CASSPGTGKNRNYGHTF

V: TRBV28
size: many
J: TRBJ1-1
CDR3: CASSPTGGHTEAFF

V: TRBV11-1
size: -
J: TRBJ2-7
CDR3: CASSLGGSRDEQYF

V: TRBV11-2
size: -
J: TRBJ2-5
CDR3: CASSSTTGIRETQYF

V: TRBV28
size: many
J: TRBJ2-5
CDR3: CASRYGWGAGQETQYF

V: TRBV12-3/TRBV12-4
size: few
J: TRBJ2-7
CDR3: CARDSASGCHEQYF

V: TRBV7-9
size: -
J: TRBJ1-2
CDR3: CASSSPLGPRHYGYTF

V: TRBV20-1
size: many
J: TRBJ2-5
CDR3: CSAPQGPTGSLETQYF

V: TRBV29-1
size: -
J: TRBJ1-2
CDR3: CSVESANSYGYTF

V: TRBV20-1
size: few
J: TRBJ2-7
CDR3: CSAIPSGRIYEQYF

V: TRBV2
size: few
J: TRBJ2-7
CDR3: CASRWSGGPGEQYF

V: TRBV28
size: many
J: TRBJ1-4
CDR3: CASSFTGRYEKLFF

V: TRBV6-5
size: -
J: TRBJ1-1
CDR3: CVSSYVLTGGAFF

V: TRBV15
size: few
J: TRBJ1-1
CDR3: CATSRGGTLNTEAFF

V: TRBV3-1
size: -
J: TRBJ2-6
CDR3: CASSQEGRAGANVLTF

V: TRBV11-2
size: few
J: TRBJ1-6
CDR3: CASSIRDGDSPLHF

V: TRBV6-1
size: -
J: TRBJ1-5
CDR3: CASSGSGQPQHF

V: TRBV7-2
size: few
J: TRBJ2-7
CDR3: CASSFGLAGHYEQYF

V: TRBV27
size: -
J: TRBJ2-7
CDR3: CASSPPPTGSYEQYF

V: TRBV28
size: -
J: TRBJ1-2
CDR3: CASSPRPTLYGYTF

V: TRBV2
size: many
J: TRBJ1-2
CDR3: CASSDRGKGDGYTF